One sample yielded the 30 T cell receptor beta chains listed below, sequenced in a study of regulatory T cells in long-lasting Graves disease. CDR3-region Arm-PCR and iRepertoire HTBI primers produced the TCR beta libraries. MiXCR, applied by TCRdb to the multiplex PCR reads, yields one record per CDR3 protein. Of approximately 300,000 distinct CDR3 sequences listed, about 18% are singletons. Time point of the sample: newly diagnosed GD, antithyroid drugs for less than 3 months. PBMC RNA served as the TCR library source. The sample here was peripheral blood mononuclear cells (PBMCs), taken at new diagnosis, from a patient treated with antithyroid drugs. All receptors derive from a female donor with Graves disease.

Turning to this clonotype: Given a far larger clone just one base away, this is likely a sequencing read error. The rearrangement links TRBV12-3 or TRBV12-4 to TRBJ2-4; D uncertain. This CDR3 region has 15 residues. Trimming took 6 bases from V and 13 from J, leaving 25 bases between them. The CDR3 region is CASRQRDESYDEQYF. CDR3 nucleotides: TGTGCCAGCAGACAACGAGACGAAAGCTACGATGAGCAGTACTTC.

This clonotype was detected ten times or more. The chain has TRBV2 and TRBJ2-3; D gene ambiguous. Trimming removed 6 bases from V and 3 bases from J, with 4 bases in between. Germline V CDR1 and CDR2: SNHLY, FYNNEI. The CDR3 runs to 11 residues. CDR3 protein: CASRGTDTQYF. CDR3 nucleotide sequence: TGTGCCAGCAGGGGGACAGATACGCAGTATTTT.

V is TRBV6-2 or TRBV6-3 and J is TRBJ1-2; no firm D call. Deletions cut 11 bases from V and 6 bases from J, with 13 bases between. The CDR3 totals 11 residues. Per the germline V gene, CDR1 is MNHEY and CDR2 is SVGEGT. CDR3 region: CASSGVNGYTF. CDR3 sequence (DNA): TGTGCCTCCTCTGGGGTGAATGGCTACACCTTC.

This clonotype appeared many times. The chain has TRBV12-3 or TRBV12-4 and TRBJ1-1; no reliable D call. The CDR3 length is 14 residues. V lost 2 bases and J lost 7, with 14 bases in between. This CDR3 reads CASSLFPGSHEAFF. DNA of the CDR3: TGTGCCAGCAGTTTATTTCCGGGCTCACATGAAGCTTTCTTT.

This clonotype was observed a handful of times. V usage is TRBV27 and J usage is TRBJ1-4; D gene ambiguous. Germline assignment: CDR1 MNHEY and CDR2 SMNVEV (reference sequence). This CDR3 spans 21 amino acids. Between the trimmed V and J ends, which lost 0 bases and 1 base, there was a span of 24 bases. This chain's CDR3 is CASSLSLPAKTKWGTNEKLFF. For the CDR3, the DNA is TGTGCCAGCAGTTTATCCCTCCCTGCTAAGACGAAGTGGGGAACTAATGAAAAACTGTTTTTT.

This chain uses TRBV2 with TRBJ2-5, with 10 bases identical to TRBD2. CDR1 and CDR2 from the germline V gene are SNHLY and FYNNEI. The V segment lost 5 bases and the J segment 2 bases; nucleotides outside the gene matches: 5. The CDR3 length is 15 residues. This chain's CDR3 is CASSPMTSGQETQYF. Here the CDR3 DNA reads TGTGCCAGCAGTCCGATGACTAGCGGGCAAGAGACCCAGTACTTC.

The chain couples TRBV27 to TRBJ1-1; 7 bases fit TRBD1. The J segment lost 3 bases and the V segment lost 5 bases, leaving 9 bases of the junction unmatched. Germline loops: CDR1 MNHEY, CDR2 SMNVEV (reference sequence). The length of the CDR3 is 15 residues. The CDR3: CASSSRQGGDTEAFF. In nucleotides, the CDR3 is TGTGCCAGCAGTAGCCGACAGGGTGGGGACACTGAAGCTTTCTTT.

Remarks on this clonotype: A much larger clone differs by one base, so this may be a read error. The chain is built from TRBV6-5 and TRBJ1-5, with 7 positions matching TRBD1. Germline V gene lookup returns CDR1 MNHEY and CDR2 SVGAGI. The CDR3 runs 15 residues. The J segment lost 4 bases and the V segment lost 0 bases, leaving 3 bases of the junction unmatched. CDR3 sequence (DNA): TGTGCCAGCAGTTACTCTCCGACAGGGAATCAGCCCCAGCATTTT. Its protein is CASSYSPTGNQPQHF.

The table lists this clonotype with many counts. This chain joins TRBV12-3 or TRBV12-4 and TRBJ2-5; a possible D gene is TRBD2 (5 bases). Deletions cut 7 bases from V and 7 bases from J, with 19 bases between. CDR3 length equals 14 residues. The CDR3 nucleotides read TGTGCCAGCACCCACCTAGGGCGAGGAGGGACCCAGTACTTC. This sequence encodes CASTHLGRGGTQYF.

This clonotype appeared many times. This chain joins TRBV19 and TRBJ1-3; unclear D gene. CDR1 LNHDA and CDR2 SQIVND come from the germline V gene (reference sequence). The CDR3 spans 14 residues. Trimming stripped 5 bases from V and 2 bases from J, with 10 bases between. CDR3 coding DNA: TGTGCCAGTAGTGGCGGGGAGGCTGGAAACACCATATATTTT. Translated, it gives CASSGGEAGNTIYF.

The rearrangement uses TRBV29-1 and TRBJ1-4; D ambiguous. The germline CDR1 and CDR2 sequences are SQVTM and ANQGSEA. V was trimmed by 7 bases and J by 8 bases, leaving 20 bases between them. The CDR3 contains 14 residues. The CDR3 region has the DNA TGCAGCGCTTCTACAGTCACCCCTCGAGAAAAACTGTTTTTT. As protein: CSASTVTPREKLFF.

As concerns this clonotype: The likely explanation is a read error, given a far larger clone one base away. The V gene is TRBV11-3, the J gene TRBJ2-7; no clear D. Germline V gene data show CDR1 as SGHNT and CDR2 as YENEEA. The CDR3 totals 14 residues. DNA of the CDR3: TGTACCAGCAGCTTAGGTCTAGATGTCTACGAGCAGTACTTC. It yields the protein CTSSLGLDVYEQYF.

This clonotype was counted at least ten times. This chain links TRBV29-1 with TRBJ2-7; D call uncertain. Germline CDR1 reads SQVTM; CDR2 reads ANQGSEA. Trimming removed 4 bases from V and 7 bases from J, with 8 bases in between. There are 10 residues in the CDR3. The CDR3 loop is CSVVRGEQYF. The CDR3 DNA follows: TGCAGCGTTGTAAGAGGAGAGCAGTACTTC.

By sample share, this clonotype is large. The rearrangement links TRBV28 to TRBJ2-7, with D possibly being TRBD2 (6 bases). In germline, CDR1 is MDHEN, CDR2 SYDVKM. This CDR3 is built from 14 residues. The germline V and J ends were trimmed by 2 bases and 7 bases, with 15 bases remaining between them. CDR3 in DNA: TGTGCCAGCAGTTTAGCGGGGACCACGAGGGAGCAGTACTTC. It translates to CASSLAGTTREQYF.

Ten or more counts support this clonotype. V gene TRBV28 combines with J gene TRBJ2-3; 10 nucleotides line up with TRBD1. CDR1 MDHEN and CDR2 SYDVKM come from the germline V gene. Trimming cost V 3 bases and J 6 bases; bases outside gene matches: 12. The CDR3 sequence is 17 residues long. The CDR3 DNA sequence: TGTGCCAGCAGTTTCGGCGGGGGGACAGGGGCCGCTGATACGCAGTATTTT. This encodes CASSFGGGTGAADTQYF.

This clonotype was seen repeatedly, ten times or more. The V gene is TRBV3-1, the J gene TRBJ2-7, with 10 bases fitting TRBD2. Germline assignment: CDR1 LGHDT and CDR2 YNNKEL (reference sequence). J was trimmed by 7 bases and V by 3 bases; bases with no gene match: 6. This CDR3 has 14 residues. CDR3 sequence: CASSHLAGEGEQYF. CDR3 DNA sequence: TGTGCCAGCAGCCACCTAGCGGGAGAAGGGGAGCAGTACTTC.

V usage is TRBV20-1 and J usage is TRBJ2-1; D is uncertain. This CDR3 has 11 amino acids. Trimming cost V 1 base and J 5 bases, with 3 bases left between them. Germline CDR1 reads DFQATT; CDR2 reads SNEGSKA (reference sequence). CDR3 DNA: TGCAGTGCTAGAGCCAACAATGAGCAGTTCTTC. Translated, it gives CSARANNEQFF.

This clonotype was observed many times. The chain is built from TRBV29-1 and TRBJ2-1; 8 bases line up with TRBD2. The trim removed 6 bases at V and 6 bases at J, leaving 1 base unmatched. Germline lookup yields CDR1 SQVTM and CDR2 ANQGSEA. The CDR3 covers 11 residues. The DNA for the CDR3 is TGCAGCGTCGGACTAGCCAATGAGCAGTTCTTC. Residues: CSVGLANEQFF.

This clonotype was picked up many times. The chain joins TRBV5-1 to TRBJ1-1, with a weak D call TRBD1 (6 bases). This CDR3 is built from 13 residues. V was trimmed by 0 bases and J by 3 bases, leaving 6 bases between them. The V gene's germline CDR1 is SGHRS and CDR2 YFSETQ. CDR3 nucleotide sequence: TGCGCCAGCAGCTTGGCAGGGGACACTGAAGCTTTCTTT. This translates into CASSLAGDTEAFF.

This clonotype was found many times. The V gene is TRBV7-2, the J gene TRBJ2-1; 10 bases map to TRBD2. The CDR3 loop spans 16 amino acids. Germline V gene lookup returns CDR1 SGHTA and CDR2 FQGNSA. After removal of 2 bases from V and 9 bases from J, the junction contained 10 bases not matched to a gene. The CDR3 loop is CASSLLASGRTGEQFF. The CDR3 DNA sequence: TGTGCCAGCAGCTTATTGGCTAGCGGGAGAACAGGTGAGCAGTTCTTC.

The V call is TRBV3-1, the J call TRBJ2-3, with 9 bases identical to TRBD2. Trimming removed 1 base from V and 2 bases from J; junction bases left unmatched: 4. Germline CDR1 and CDR2: LGHDT and YNNKEL (reference sequence). CDR3 size: 16 residues. The CDR3 loop reads CASSQVIAGDTDTQYF. Here the CDR3 DNA reads TGTGCCAGCAGCCAAGTAATAGCGGGAGACACAGATACGCAGTATTTT.

V gene TRBV28 combines with J gene TRBJ2-5, with D maybe TRBD1 (5 bases). This CDR3 comprises 16 residues. V was shortened by 5 bases and J by 1 base, with 17 bases between the two germline ends. The germline gives CDR1 MDHEN, CDR2 SYDVKM. In DNA, the CDR3 is TGTGCCAGCAGTGGTTTTAGGACAAACGCCCAAGAGACCCAGTACTTC. Its protein is CASSGFRTNAQETQYF.

The chain combines TRBV7-9 with TRBJ1-5; maybe TRBD1 (5 bases). CDR1 is SEHNR, CDR2 FQNEAQ, per germline (reference sequence). The CDR3 length is 20 residues. The V end lost 5 bases, the J end lost 4 bases, and 30 bases lay between the germline ends. The CDR3 region has the DNA TGTGCCAGCAGCCCTCTCGCGGGGGGTTATTCTAACAGTATTAATCAGCCCCAGCATTTT. Translation: CASSPLAGGYSNSINQPQHF.

This clonotype occurred many times. The chain combines TRBV2 with TRBJ2-4; D could derive from TRBD1 or TRBD2 (5 bases each). V was cut by 6 bases and J by 4 bases, with 10 bases left in between. CDR3 length: 13 amino acids. CDR1 and CDR2 from the germline V gene are SNHLY and FYNNEI. Here the CDR3 DNA reads TGTGCCAGCAGCTGGGACCAGAAAAACATTCAGTACTTC. Translated, it gives CASSWDQKNIQYF.

This clonotype was observed many times. The chain uses TRBV24-1 and TRBJ2-5, with TRBD1 identical over 8 bases. V shed 5 bases, J shed 5 bases, and the junction held 12 bases outside the gene matches. Germline V gene data show CDR1 as KGHDR and CDR2 as SFDVKD. The CDR3 totals 16 residues. CDR3 protein: CATSGGTGTPQETQYF. CDR3 in DNA: TGTGCCACCAGTGGTGGGACAGGAACTCCTCAGGAGACCCAGTACTTC.

In regard to this clonotype: Given a much more abundant clone one base away, this may be a read error. The chain combines TRBV5-5 with TRBJ2-7; TRBD2 matches at 11 bases. Trimming removed 2 bases from V and 2 bases from J; junction bases left unmatched: 9. CDR1 is SGHKS, CDR2 YYEKEE, per germline (reference sequence). This CDR3 region has 17 residues. Here the CDR3 DNA reads TGTGCCAGCAGCTTAGGAGGGACTAGCGGAGATACCTACGAGCAGTACTTC. It codes for CASSLGGTSGDTYEQYF.

The chain couples TRBV3-1 to TRBJ2-7; TRBD1 matches at 9 bases. The CDR3 contains 13 residues. Germline assignment: CDR1 LGHDT and CDR2 YNNKEL (reference sequence). V was pared by 3 bases and J by 6 bases, with 3 bases of the junction left unmatched. As DNA, the CDR3 is TGTGCCAGCAGCCACGGACAGGGGCGCGAGCAGTACTTC. Protein: CASSHGQGREQYF.

The chain is built from TRBV9 and TRBJ2-7; 9 nucleotides align to TRBD2. With 7 bases clipped from V and 1 base from J, the junction kept 9 bases outside the gene matches. The CDR3 totals 15 residues. CDR1 and CDR2 from the germline V gene are SGDLS and YYNGEE. CDR3 loop: CASEGAGGQSYEQYF. CDR3 in DNA: TGTGCCAGCGAAGGAGCGGGAGGCCAATCCTACGAGCAGTACTTC.

The rearrangement joins TRBV5-1 to TRBJ2-1; the match to TRBD2 covers 7 bases. From germline, CDR1 is SGHRS and CDR2 YFSETQ. Unmatched junction bases numbered 7, after V lost 4 bases and J lost 6 bases. The CDR3 extends over 14 amino acids. This chain's CDR3 is CASSPAGGSNEQFF. CDR3 coding DNA: TGCGCCAGCAGCCCCGCGGGCGGGAGCAATGAGCAGTTCTTC.

This clonotype has a count of ten or more. The chain joins TRBV7-9 to TRBJ2-5; D not resolved. This CDR3 has 14 residues. Trimming cost V 4 bases and J 1 base, with 10 bases left between them. In germline, CDR1 is SEHNR, CDR2 FQNEAQ (reference sequence). As DNA, the CDR3 is TGTGCCAGCAGCTCCTATAACGGCCAAGAGACCCAGTACTTC. The encoded protein is CASSSYNGQETQYF.